There are many counts of the clone carrying this T cell receptor beta chain. The antigen remains undetermined. This entry comes from a study of regulatory T cells in long-lasting Graves disease. Overall study findings and caveats: Those with persistent disease had in common more public clonotypes (about 3,000) than new patients (approximately 970). TRBV28, TRBJ1-2 and TRBJ2-5 were favored in persistent disease.

Germline V gives CDR1 KGHDR, CDR2 SFDVKD. Trimming removed 4 bases from V and 11 bases from J, with 19 bases in between. The CDR3 is 14 amino acids. CDR3-region Arm-PCR and iRepertoire HTBI primers produced the TCR beta libraries. MiXCR, applied by TCRdb to the multiplex PCR reads, yields one record per CDR3 protein. The sample lists roughly 400,000 distinct CDR3 sequences, less than 25% occurring once. Time point: persistent/refractory GD, antithyroid drugs over 5 years with positive TRAb. PBMC RNA served as the TCR library source. The patient group derived from an endocrinology department in Xi'an, China.

This specimen was peripheral blood mononuclear cells (PBMCs), taken when the disease was refractory, from a patient treated with antithyroid drugs. The chain joins TRBV24-1 to TRBJ1-1; possibly TRBD1 for D (6 bases). The TCR sequence derives from a female donor with Graves disease. CDR3 loop: CATSESAGTRGAFF. The CDR3 region has the DNA TGTGCCACCAGTGAATCGGCAGGGACCAGGGGTGCTTTCTTT.